Below, 19 T cell receptor beta chains from the same sample are listed, as sequenced in a study of blood T cell repertoires in COVID-19. The table came from immunoSEQ multiplex PCR; TCRdb's copy has only in-frame clones and leaves some out. The sample includes 45,000 to 55,000 clones, 88% of them seen just once. What was sequenced was peripheral blood. Every receptor here comes from a human donor in a cohort sampled during active COVID-19.

The chain combines TRBV7-9 with TRBJ2-4; 11 nucleotides agree with TRBD2. With 0 bases clipped from V and 13 bases from J, the junction kept 8 bases outside the gene matches. The CDR3 extends over 15 amino acids. The germline gives CDR1 SEHNR, CDR2 FQNEAQ (reference sequence). CDR3 in amino acids: CASSLAGDSGRAQYF. The CDR3 coding sequence is TGTGCCAGCAGCTTAGCGGGGGATAGCGGGAGGGCCCAGTACTTC.

This chain connects TRBV6-5 to TRBJ2-2; D not certain. This CDR3 spans 14 amino acids. V was pared by 6 bases and J by 0 bases, with 8 bases between. The germline V gene encodes CDR1 MNHEY and CDR2 SVGAGI. This CDR3 reads CASRRVPNTGELFF. DNA of the CDR3: TGTGCCAGCAGGCGTGTACCGAACACCGGGGAGCTGTTTTTT.

The chain couples TRBV7-9 to TRBJ1-2, with a possible D match to TRBD1 (6 bases). The ends were cut back, 1 base at V and 4 bases at J, with 13 bases in the middle. The V gene's germline CDR1 is SEHNR and CDR2 FQNEAQ (reference sequence). CDR3 length: 15 amino acids. The CDR3 nucleotides read TGTGCCAGCAGCTTAGGGCCAGGGGTCCTCTATGGCTACACCTTC. This codes for CASSLGPGVLYGYTF.

This sequence joins TRBV7-2 and TRBJ2-1; D is possibly TRBD2 (6 bases). This CDR3 spans 14 amino acids. Germline V CDR1 and CDR2: SGHTA, FQGNSA. Trimming pared 7 bases from V and 8 bases from J, leaving 18 bases between. The CDR3 coding sequence is TGTGCCAGCAACCACCGAATTTCGGGGGATGAGCAGTTCTTC. Translated, it gives CASNHRISGDEQFF.

The chain links TRBV21-1 to TRBJ2-2; TRBD2 is the table's D call and was not checked against the DNA. TRBV21-1 is designated a pseudogene. There are 18 residues in the CDR3. The CDR3 nucleotides are TGTGCCAGCAGCAAAACGGAATTCGGGCTAGCGGGCACCGGGGAGCTGTTTTTT. Protein: CASSKTEFGLAGTGELFF.

J is TRBJ1-2 and V is TRBV29-1; unclear D gene. This CDR3 contains 13 residues. Germline CDR1 SQVTM, CDR2 ANQGSEA. Deletions cut 5 bases from V and 3 bases from J, with 13 bases between. The CDR3 region has the DNA TGCAGCGTTTCCCCGGGGTTAGACTATGGCTACACCTTC. This translates into CSVSPGLDYGYTF.

CDR3 sequence: CAWSGFSGAEAFF. The CDR3 DNA follows: TGTGCCTGGAGCGGGTTCTCGGGTGCTGAAGCTTTCTTT. The genes are TRBV30 and TRBJ1-1, with D hard to call. Looked up from germline, CDR1 is GTSNPN and CDR2 is SVGIG (reference sequence). The ends were cut back, 3 bases at V and 6 bases at J, with 14 bases in the middle. This CDR3 comprises 13 residues.

V gene TRBV19 combines with J gene TRBJ2-2; 7 bases fit TRBD1. The CDR3 has 14 residues. Germline V gene data show CDR1 as LNHDA and CDR2 as SQIVND (reference sequence). Unmatched junction bases numbered 3, after V lost 7 bases and J lost 1 base. CDR3 protein: CASKTGMNTGELFF. The DNA of the CDR3 is TGTGCCAGTAAGACAGGGATGAACACCGGGGAGCTGTTTTTT.

The chain links TRBV28 to TRBJ2-5, with TRBD2 as a possible D gene (5 bases). The CDR3 contains 15 residues. Germline V lookup: CDR1 MDHEN, CDR2 SYDVKM. Trimming stripped 4 bases from V and 6 bases from J, with 18 bases between. The DNA of the CDR3 is TGTGCCAGCAGTTCCTCGAGGGTTATCATGAAGACCCAGTACTTC. Protein: CASSSSRVIMKTQYF.

The chain joins TRBV28 to TRBJ1-5; D uncertain. From germline, CDR1 is MDHEN and CDR2 SYDVKM. With 6 bases removed from V and 1 base from J, the gap between germline ends came to 13 bases. This CDR3 is 15 amino acids long. CDR3 sequence reads: CASRSDTLSNQPQHF. In DNA form, the CDR3 reads TGTGCCAGCAGATCTGACACCTTAAGCAATCAGCCCCAGCATTTT.

The J gene is TRBJ1-2, the V gene TRBV6-1; 10 nucleotides match TRBD1. Germline-derived CDR1 and CDR2 are MNHNS and SASEGT. The CDR3 covers 14 residues. V trimming: 6 bases; J trimming: 8 bases; junction bases outside the gene matches: 9. CDR3 coding DNA: TGTGCCAGCAGCAGGGACAGGGGTAGTTCGGGCTACACCTTC. Residues: CASSRDRGSSGYTF.

V is TRBV5-1 and J is TRBJ2-3, with a possible D match to TRBD2 (6 bases). Germline CDR1 is SGHRS and CDR2 is YFSETQ. This CDR3 is built from 15 residues. The V gene lost 0 bases and the J gene lost 6 bases, with 14 bases spanning the gap. The CDR3: CASSLDLPGRDTQYF. DNA of the CDR3: TGCGCCAGCAGCTTGGATTTGCCAGGGAGGGATACGCAGTATTTT.

The genes are TRBV10-1 and TRBJ2-1, with TRBD2 matching 10 bases. The junction had 8 bases not matched to a gene; V was cut back by 5 bases and J by 1 base. Germline assignment: CDR1 WNHNN and CDR2 SYGVQD (reference sequence). This CDR3 spans 17 amino acids. In DNA form, the CDR3 reads TGCGCCAGCAGTCGAGCGGGAGGGCCCCAGTCCTACAATGAGCAGTTCTTC. Its translation: CASSRAGGPQSYNEQFF.

CDR3 region: CASSLYSGQIKAEAFF. The CDR3 DNA sequence: TGTGCCAGCAGCTTATACAGCGGACAGATAAAGGCTGAAGCTTTCTTT. The gene calls are TRBV7-8 and TRBJ1-1; D may be TRBD1 (6 bases). Germline CDR1 reads SGHVS; CDR2 reads FQNEAQ. The CDR3 extends over 16 amino acids. Trimming pared 2 bases from V and 6 bases from J, leaving 19 bases between.

The chain carries TRBV9 and TRBJ2-1; 7 bases are a match to TRBD2. J gave up 4 bases and V 2 bases, and 6 bases lay outside the gene matches. The CDR3 is 15 residues long. In germline, CDR1 is SGDLS, CDR2 YYNGEE. This CDR3 reads CASSVRLAGYNEQFF. CDR3 nucleotide sequence: TGTGCCAGCAGCGTTCGACTAGCAGGTTACAATGAGCAGTTCTTC.

This sequence joins TRBV4-1 and TRBJ2-5; weak D call: TRBD2 (5 bases). Trimming pared 3 bases from V and 2 bases from J, leaving 13 bases between. The germline V gene has CDR1 MGHRA and CDR2 YSYEKL. There are 15 residues in the CDR3. CDR3 loop: CASSQTRAAQETQYF. CDR3 nucleotides: TGCGCCAGCAGCCAGACGCGGGCAGCTCAAGAGACCCAGTACTTC.

V gene TRBV11-2 combines with J gene TRBJ2-7; 7 bases map to TRBD1. J was trimmed by 2 bases and V by 6 bases; bases with no gene match: 10. The germline V gene encodes CDR1 SGHAT and CDR2 FQNNGV. The CDR3 length is 15 residues. The CDR3 DNA is TGTGCCAGCAGGACCCAGGGGGTTGGGGCCTACGAGCAGTACTTC. Encoded protein: CASRTQGVGAYEQYF.

The CDR3 sequence is CASSSQVLTYGYTF. CDR3 DNA sequence: TGTGCCAGTAGTAGCCAAGTGCTAACCTATGGCTACACCTTC. This chain uses TRBV19 with TRBJ1-2, with D unclear. The length of the CDR3 is 14 residues. Germline CDR1 LNHDA, CDR2 SQIVND (reference sequence). V dropped 4 bases and J dropped 4 bases, with 13 bases sitting between them.

This rearrangement joins TRBV7-2 to TRBJ2-2; 8 bases fit TRBD2. The trim removed 1 base at V and 7 bases at J, leaving 8 bases unmatched. Germline CDR1 SGHTA, CDR2 FQGNSA. The CDR3 is 16 residues long. Here the CDR3 DNA reads TGTGCCAGCAGCTTAGGGTTTAGCGGGAAGGTCGGGGAGCTGTTTTTT. This gives the protein CASSLGFSGKVGELFF.